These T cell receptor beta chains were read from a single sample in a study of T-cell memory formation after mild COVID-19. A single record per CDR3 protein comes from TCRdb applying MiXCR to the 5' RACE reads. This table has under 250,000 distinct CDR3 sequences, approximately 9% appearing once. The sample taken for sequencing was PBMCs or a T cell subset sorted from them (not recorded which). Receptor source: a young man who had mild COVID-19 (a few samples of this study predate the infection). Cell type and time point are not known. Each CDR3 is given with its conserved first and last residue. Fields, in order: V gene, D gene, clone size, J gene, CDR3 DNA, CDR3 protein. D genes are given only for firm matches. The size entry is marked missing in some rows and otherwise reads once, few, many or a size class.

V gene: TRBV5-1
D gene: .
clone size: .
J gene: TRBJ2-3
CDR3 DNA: TGCGCCAGCAGCATGACCCGGGCCAGAACAGATACGCAGTATTTT
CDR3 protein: CASSMTRARTDTQYF

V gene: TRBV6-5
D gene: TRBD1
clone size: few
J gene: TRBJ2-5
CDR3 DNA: TGTGCCAGCAGGACAGGGGGCGCGAGGGTAGAGACCCAGTACTTC
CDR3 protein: CASRTGGARVETQYF

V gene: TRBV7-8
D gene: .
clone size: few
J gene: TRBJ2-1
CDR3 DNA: TGTGCCAGCAGCTTAGCCAATGAGCAGTTCTTC
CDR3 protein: CASSLANEQFF

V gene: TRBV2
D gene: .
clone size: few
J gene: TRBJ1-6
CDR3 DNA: TGTGCCAGCAGAGATAACAGGGATTCACCCCTCCACTTT
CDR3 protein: CASRDNRDSPLHF

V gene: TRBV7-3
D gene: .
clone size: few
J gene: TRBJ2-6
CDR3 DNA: TGTGCCAGTGCGTTGGCGGGGGCCAACGTCCTGACTTTC
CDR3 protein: CASALAGANVLTF

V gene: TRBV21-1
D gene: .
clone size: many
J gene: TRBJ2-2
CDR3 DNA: TGTGCCAGCAGCGCAAAGCCCGGGACAGGGGGCTGGGACACCGGGGAGCTGTTTTTT
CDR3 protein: CASSAKPGTGGWDTGELFF

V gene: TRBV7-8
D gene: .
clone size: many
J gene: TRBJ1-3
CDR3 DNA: TGTGCCAGCAGCTTAGGCCCAGGGAGAGGAAACACCATATATTTT
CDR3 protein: CASSLGPGRGNTIYF

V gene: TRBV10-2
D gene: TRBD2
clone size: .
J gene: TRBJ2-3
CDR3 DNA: TGCGCCAGCAGCGGGGGGGTCACAGATACGCAGTATTTT
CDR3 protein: CASSGGVTDTQYF

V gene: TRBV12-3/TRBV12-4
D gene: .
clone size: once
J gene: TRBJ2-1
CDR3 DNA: TGTGCCAGCAGTTATACGGGGTCCTACAATGAGCAGTTCTTC
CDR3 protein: CASSYTGSYNEQFF

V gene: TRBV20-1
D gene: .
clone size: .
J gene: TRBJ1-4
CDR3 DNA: TGCAGTGCTAGAGATACAGGAACTAATGAAAAACTGTTTTTT
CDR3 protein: CSARDTGTNEKLFF

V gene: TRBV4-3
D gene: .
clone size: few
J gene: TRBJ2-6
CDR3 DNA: TGCGCCAGCAGCCAAGACGCCCAGGGGGGTGGGGCCAACGTCCTGACTTTC
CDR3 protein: CASSQDAQGGGANVLTF

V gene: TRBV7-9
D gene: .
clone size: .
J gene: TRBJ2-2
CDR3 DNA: TGTGCCAGCAGCTTAGGGGCTAGCGCCGGGGAGCTGTTTTTT
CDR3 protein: CASSLGASAGELFF

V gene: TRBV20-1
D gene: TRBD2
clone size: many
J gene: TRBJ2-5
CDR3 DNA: TGCAGTGCTAGCCCCGAGTACCTGCGGGGGGGGCAGGAGACCCAGTACTTC
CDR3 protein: CSASPEYLRGGQETQYF

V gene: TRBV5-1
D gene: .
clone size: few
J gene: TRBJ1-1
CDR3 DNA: TGCGCCAGCAGCTTGGGGCTACTAGAGAACACTGAAGCTTTCTTT
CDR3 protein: CASSLGLLENTEAFF

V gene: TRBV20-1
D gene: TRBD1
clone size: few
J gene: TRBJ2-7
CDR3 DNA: TGCAGTGCTAGAGTTTTTAGGACAGGGGACCCCTACGAGCAGTACTTC
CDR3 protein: CSARVFRTGDPYEQYF

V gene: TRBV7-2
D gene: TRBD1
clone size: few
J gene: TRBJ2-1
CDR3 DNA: TGTGCCAGCAGCTCCCCCTCCGGGACAGGGGTTTCCAGTGCCTACAATGAGCAGTTCTTC
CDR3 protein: CASSSPSGTGVSSAYNEQFF

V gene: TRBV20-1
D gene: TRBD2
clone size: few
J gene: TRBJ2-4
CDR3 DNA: TGCAGTGCTTACTCTCCAGGGAGGGCGGAAAACATTCAGTACTTC
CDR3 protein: CSAYSPGRAENIQYF

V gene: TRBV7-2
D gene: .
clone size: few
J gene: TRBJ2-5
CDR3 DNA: TGTGCCAGCAGCTCCCGGATGGTTGAAGAGACCCAGTACTTC
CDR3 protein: CASSSRMVEETQYF

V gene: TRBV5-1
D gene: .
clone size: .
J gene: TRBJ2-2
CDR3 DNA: TGCGCCAGCAGCCCACGTCCCGGGACGGGGCCGGGCACCGGGGAGCTGTTTTTT
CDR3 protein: CASSPRPGTGPGTGELFF

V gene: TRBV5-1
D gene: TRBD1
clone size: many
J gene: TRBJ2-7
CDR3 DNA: TGCGCCAGCAGCCGGAGGACAGGGCAATACTCCTACGAGCAGTACTTC
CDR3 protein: CASSRRTGQYSYEQYF

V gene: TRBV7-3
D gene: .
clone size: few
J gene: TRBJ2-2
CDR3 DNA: TGTGCCAGCAGCTCGGGACAATACACCGGGGAGCTGTTTTTT
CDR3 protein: CASSSGQYTGELFF

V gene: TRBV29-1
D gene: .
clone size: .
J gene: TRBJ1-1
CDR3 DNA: TGCAGCTATCGGACGCTGCTCACTGAAGCTTTCTTT
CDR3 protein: CSYRTLLTEAFF

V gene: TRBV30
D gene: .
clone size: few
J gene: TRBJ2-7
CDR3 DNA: TGTGCCTGGAGTGACTTCGGCAGGTTCGAGCAGTACTTC
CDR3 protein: CAWSDFGRFEQYF

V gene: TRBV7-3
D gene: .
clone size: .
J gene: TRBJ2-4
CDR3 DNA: TGTGCCAGCAGCTTAGGCGGGGCCAACGGGGACATTCAGTACTTC
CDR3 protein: CASSLGGANGDIQYF

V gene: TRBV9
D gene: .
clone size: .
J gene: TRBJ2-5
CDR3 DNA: TGTGCCAGCAGCGTAGGGGGGATCCAAGAGACCCAGTACTTC
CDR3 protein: CASSVGGIQETQYF

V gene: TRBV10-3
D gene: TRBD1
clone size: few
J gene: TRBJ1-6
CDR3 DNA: TGTGCCATCAGCAACCTAGACAGGGGGCTTAATTCACCCCTCCACTTT
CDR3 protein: CAISNLDRGLNSPLHF

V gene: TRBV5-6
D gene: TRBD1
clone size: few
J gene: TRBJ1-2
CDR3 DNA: TGTGCCAGCAGTAATAACCGGGACAGGGACTTCACCTATGGCTACACCTTC
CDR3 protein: CASSNNRDRDFTYGYTF

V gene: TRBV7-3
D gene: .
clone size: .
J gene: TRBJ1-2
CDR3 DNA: TGTGCCAGCAGCTTACTACGGTTAGACTATGGCTACACCTTC
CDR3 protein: CASSLLRLDYGYTF

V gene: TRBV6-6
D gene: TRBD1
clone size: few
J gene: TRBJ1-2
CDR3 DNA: TGTGCCAGCAGACCTACAGGGGATTCTAACTATGGCTACACCTTC
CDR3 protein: CASRPTGDSNYGYTF